The subject of this entry is one TCR beta chain. Its antigen is still unknown. This entry is derived from a study of cytomegalovirus exposure and HLA in healthy donors. Study-wide points: A later analysis, which compared TCR beta chains of equal frequency, found the HLA-associated ones more clonally expanded.

The PCR employed 60 Vbeta primers together with 13 Jbeta primers. In the original workflow: Per a later analysis, the number of unique TCR beta chains was about 78 million, of which 8.5 million to 11 million were shared. Measured with immunoSEQ multiplex PCR; TCRdb has only the in-frame clones, and not every one. V, J and clone size are taken as reported in that table, and D and trimming were inferred from the DNA itself. Of 100,000 or so clones in the sample, 65% to 85% were seen once. This CDR3 spans 15 amino acids. V lost 4 bases, J lost 3 bases, and 4 bases stayed unmatched. Germline V gene sequence: CDR1 SGHNT, CDR2 YENEEA.

Material: PBMCs. The sequence derives from a male donor in good health and CMV-seronegative. V gene TRBV11-3 combines with J gene TRBJ2-1; 9 nucleotides align to TRBD1. CDR3 region: CASSWTGVGYNEQFF. For the CDR3, the DNA is TGTGCCAGCAGCTGGACAGGGGTAGGCTACAATGAGCAGTTCTTC.